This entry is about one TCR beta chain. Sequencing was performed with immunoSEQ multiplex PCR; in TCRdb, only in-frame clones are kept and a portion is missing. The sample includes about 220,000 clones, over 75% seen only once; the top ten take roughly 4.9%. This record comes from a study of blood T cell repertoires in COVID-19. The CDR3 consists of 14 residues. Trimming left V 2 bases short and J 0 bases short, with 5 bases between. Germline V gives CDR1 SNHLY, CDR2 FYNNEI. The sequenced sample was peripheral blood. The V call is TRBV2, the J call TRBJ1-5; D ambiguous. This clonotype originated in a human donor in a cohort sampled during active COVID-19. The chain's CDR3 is CASSERYSNQPQHF. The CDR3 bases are TGTGCCAGCAGTGAACGCTATAGCAATCAGCCCCAGCATTTT.